This T cell receptor beta chain came from a study of response to subunit inactivated influenza vaccine (dated by TCRdb to 2017 to 2018). Context from the whole study: Deep quantitative T cell receptor repertoire profiling was used in the study to track responses to a trivalent subunit inactivated influenza vaccine. Findings and caveats that apply to the study as a whole: The authors suggested that each seasonal influenza vaccination may recruit only a limited number of new T cells.

Notes on this clonotype: Its antigen has not been determined. No base-level quality is on record; no much larger clone is a single base apart.

Trimming accounts for 7 bases at V and 4 bases at J, while the number of junction bases matched to no gene is 5. Taken from cysteine to phenylalanine, the CDR3 has 13 residues. Only the CDR3 region is kept as DNA, spanning 39 bases read in frame from base 1. CDR1 and CDR2, looked up from the germline V gene (reference sequence), are MNHNY and SVGAGI. The library relied on RT-PCR. The instrument given in TCRdb is Illumina HiSeq 2500. TCRdb reworked the public reads: Q25 trimming with fastp, MiXCR clone assembly, productive beta chains retained. A single entry per CDR3 protein holds the most common genes and DNA from its merged rows. The sample table records about half a million distinct CDR3 sequences; around 25% of these occur just once. The ten largest make up approximately 2% of the sample.

This receptor chain uses TRBV6-6 and TRBJ2-7, with 9 middle bases fitting TRBD1. Sequenced here: CD4+ T cells sorted from PBMCs, sampled 5 days after vaccination. The TCR was taken from a man in his forties or fifties who received an inactivated influenza vaccine. Donor details come from another sample of the same person, matched by shared clones. The sequenced DNA is TGTGCCAGCAAGACAGGGGGGGAGTACGAGCAGTACTTC. Its protein product is CASKTGGEYEQYF.